This is a list of T cell receptor beta chains from one sample in a study of blood T cell repertoires in COVID-19. The repertoire was sequenced with immunoSEQ multiplex PCR; TCRdb's copy has only in-frame clones and lacks some. This sample yields more than 60,000 clones, of which about four fifths are seen a single time; less than 11% belongs to the top ten. The sequenced sample was peripheral blood. Receptors originate from a man between 60 and 70 years old with acute or convalescent COVID-19. Each CDR3 is given with its conserved first and last residue. The D gene is left open where the match is weak. Only some rows state a clone size, as once, few, many or a class for expanded clones.

CDR3,DNA,D,J,size,V
CASSPGQDYGYTF,TGTGCCAGCAGTCCGGGACAGGACTATGGCTACACCTTC,TRBD1,TRBJ1-2,-,TRBV16
CASSPNTGVAGELFF,TGTGCCAGCAGCCCGAATACAGGGGTGGCCGGGGAGCTGTTTTTT,TRBD1,TRBJ2-2,-,TRBV7-6
CASVVTGGNEQFF,TGTGCCAGCGTCGTCACGGGGGGGAATGAGCAGTTCTTC,TRBD2,TRBJ2-1,-,TRBV5-4
CASSPWTSNYNEQFF,TGTGCCAGCAGCCCTTGGACTAGTAATTACAATGAGCAGTTCTTC,TRBD2,TRBJ2-1,few,TRBV14
CASRNGGANTEAFF,TGTGCCAGCAGGAACGGGGGGGCGAACACTGAAGCTTTCTTT,-,TRBJ1-1,-,TRBV28
CASSSRGGDTDTQYF,TGTGCCAGCAGCTCCCGGGGGGGCGATACAGATACGCAGTATTTT,TRBD2,TRBJ2-3,-,TRBV7-9
CASSVRTSIRDTQYF,TGTGCCAGCAGCGTCCGTACTAGTATTCGAGATACGCAGTATTTT,-,TRBJ2-3,-,TRBV6-5
CAASPGDTDTQYF,TGTGCCGCCTCGCCAGGGGACACAGATACGCAGTATTTT,-,TRBJ2-3,-,TRBV10-3
CASSEKGDTEAFF,TGTGCCAGCAGTGAAAAAGGGGACACTGAAGCTTTCTTT,-,TRBJ1-1,-,TRBV2
CASSDTSGNTIYF,TGCGCCAGCTCGGACACCTCTGGAAACACCATATATTTT,-,TRBJ1-3,-,TRBV5-1
CASSPRTGGYEQYF,TGCGCCAGCAGCCCGCGTACGGGAGGATACGAGCAGTACTTC,TRBD2,TRBJ2-7,-,TRBV5-1
CASSQAGWQAEQYF,TGTGCCAGCAGCCAAGCTGGTTGGCAGGCCGAGCAGTACTTC,-,TRBJ2-7,-,TRBV3-1/TRBV3-2
CASSGAGSAFF,TGTGCCAGCAGTGGGGCTGGATCGGCTTTCTTT,-,TRBJ1-1,-,TRBV12-3/TRBV12-4
CAWSVPDRGNYGYTF,TGTGCCTGGAGTGTACCGGACAGGGGGAACTATGGCTACACCTTC,TRBD1,TRBJ1-2,-,TRBV30
CASSLTGYQPQHF,TGTGCCAGCAGTTTAACAGGGTATCAGCCCCAGCATTTT,-,TRBJ1-5,once,TRBV6-2/TRBV6-3
CASSPGGGDYGYTF,TGTGCCAGCAGCCCAGGGGGCGGGGACTATGGCTACACCTTC,TRBD1,TRBJ1-2,-,TRBV7-2
CASTLSRSGGSNYGYTF,TGTGCCAGTACCCTATCCCGAAGTGGAGGGTCTAACTATGGCTACACCTTC,-,TRBJ1-2,-,TRBV19
CATSDPDSPTYNEQFF,TGTGCCACCAGTGACCCCGACAGCCCTACTTACAATGAGCAGTTCTTC,-,TRBJ2-1,many,TRBV24-1
CASSRPRVAEPQHF,TGTGCCAGCAGTCGCCCCCGTGTGGCCGAGCCCCAGCATTTT,-,TRBJ1-5,few,TRBV28
CARRRGFNTEAFF,TGTGCAAGAAGGCGGGGGTTCAACACTGAAGCTTTCTTT,-,TRBJ1-1,-,TRBV12-2
CAISGGGPGNTIYF,TGTGCCATCAGTGGGGGGGGTCCTGGAAACACCATATATTTT,-,TRBJ1-3,-,TRBV10-3
CASSWGARGLNTIYF,TGTGCCAGCAGCTGGGGAGCCAGGGGGCTTAACACCATATATTTT,TRBD1,TRBJ1-3,-,TRBV7-8
CASSPSWNEQFF,TGTGCCAGCAGCCCAAGCTGGAATGAGCAGTTCTTC,-,TRBJ2-1,-,TRBV11-2
CASRTGGGESYGYTF,TGTGCCAGTAGGACAGGTGGAGGAGAGAGTTATGGCTACACCTTC,TRBD1,TRBJ1-2,once,TRBV10-3